Each of the 13 T cell receptor beta chains below was sequenced from the same sample in a study of blood T cell repertoires in COVID-19. Generated by immunoSEQ multiplex PCR, the TCRdb table keeps only in-frame clones and is missing some. The data hold some 260,000 clones, with less than 85% observed a single time. The source material was peripheral blood. The receptors derive from a woman younger than 30 with acute or convalescent COVID-19.

The chain joins TRBV19 to TRBJ2-3, with 7 bases matching TRBD2. The J segment lost 2 bases and the V segment lost 3 bases, leaving 5 bases of the junction unmatched. Germline V gene data show CDR1 as LNHDA and CDR2 as SQIVND (reference sequence). This CDR3 contains 15 residues. The CDR3 nucleotides read TGTGCCAGTAGTATCTCTAGCGGATACACAGATACGCAGTATTTT. The encoded protein is CASSISSGYTDTQYF.

This clone is a singleton in its sample. This rearrangement joins TRBV3-1 (or the pseudogene TRBV3-2) to TRBJ1-3, with D possibly matching TRBD1 (5 bases). Trimming took 0 bases from V and 2 from J, leaving 14 bases between them. The CDR3 extends over 17 amino acids. Germline CDR1 LGHDT, CDR2 YNNKEL (reference sequence). CDR3 nucleotide sequence: TGTGCCAGCAGCCAAGATTTGCAGGGCCGCGCTGGAAACACCATATATTTT. Its translation is CASSQDLQGRAGNTIYF.

The table lists this clone with a count of one. J is TRBJ2-5 and V is TRBV7-2, with TRBD2 matching 9 bases. The CDR3 spans 14 residues. Trimming at V came to 5 bases and at J to 5 bases, leaving 6 bases not matched to a gene. Germline CDR1 SGHTA, CDR2 FQGNSA. CDR3 nucleotides: TGTGCCAGCAGCCAGCGGGCGGGAGGGGAGACCCAGTACTTC. Translating gives CASSQRAGGETQYF.

The chain combines TRBV5-1 with TRBJ1-1; 11 nucleotides match TRBD1. The V segment lost 4 bases and the J segment 0 bases; nucleotides outside the gene matches: 11. CDR1 SGHRS and CDR2 YFSETQ come from the germline V gene. The CDR3 is made up of 18 amino acids. CDR3 region: CASSPGQGARVMNTEAFF. CDR3 DNA: TGCGCCAGCAGCCCCGGACAGGGGGCGAGGGTCATGAACACTGAAGCTTTCTTT.

The rearrangement links TRBV25-1 to TRBJ1-1; TRBD1 might be the D (5 bases). CDR3 length: 15 amino acids. Deletions cut 2 bases from V and 4 bases from J, with 14 bases between. Germline V gives CDR1 MGHDK, CDR2 SYGVNS. The CDR3 is CASSERQGGSTEAFF. The DNA for the CDR3 is TGTGCCAGCAGTGAAAGGCAGGGAGGGAGCACTGAAGCTTTCTTT.

This sequence joins TRBV7-2 and TRBJ1-2, with 9 bases matching TRBD1. Germline lookup yields CDR1 SGHTA and CDR2 FQGNSA. The CDR3 totals 15 residues. The J segment lost 8 bases and the V segment lost 8 bases, leaving 15 bases of the junction unmatched. The CDR3 region is CASYDTDRGWVGYTF. The CDR3 bases are TGTGCCAGCTACGACACGGACAGGGGCTGGGTCGGCTACACCTTC.

This chain links TRBV2 with TRBJ2-4, with TRBD2 matching 7 bases. V dropped 6 bases and J dropped 8; count of bases not matched to a gene: 7. This CDR3 comprises 13 residues. Germline CDR1 SNHLY, CDR2 FYNNEI. The chain's CDR3 is CASSSGLIDIQYF. CDR3 nucleotides: TGTGCCAGCAGCTCGGGACTAATCGACATTCAGTACTTC.

The chain joins TRBV28 to TRBJ2-7; the D is unclear. The V end lost 6 bases, the J end lost 1 base, and 10 bases lay between the germline ends. CDR3 size: 13 residues. Germline V gives CDR1 MDHEN, CDR2 SYDVKM. The CDR3: CASRLGPSYEQYF. In DNA, the CDR3 is TGTGCCAGCAGACTTGGGCCTTCCTACGAGCAGTACTTC.

Here the CDR3 reads CASSGEQGVNYGYTF. CDR3 coding DNA: TGTGCCAGCAGCGGGGAACAGGGGGTTAACTATGGCTACACCTTC. This sequence joins TRBV9 and TRBJ1-2; 8 positions match TRBD1. This CDR3 has 15 residues. V dropped 3 bases and J dropped 1; count of bases not matched to a gene: 5. The germline gives CDR1 SGDLS, CDR2 YYNGEE.

The chain employs TRBV19 and TRBJ2-5, with 9 bases identical to TRBD1. V lost 6 bases and J lost 3; bases outside the gene matches: 8. Germline CDR1 reads LNHDA; CDR2 reads SQIVND (reference sequence). The CDR3 runs 15 residues. The CDR3 protein is CASSPLGTGKETQYF. The CDR3 DNA reads as TGTGCCAGTAGCCCACTAGGGACAGGGAAAGAGACCCAGTACTTC. Looking up the rest from reference TRBV19 and TRBJ2-5 gives the full variable domain: DGGITQSPKYLFRKEGQNVTLSCEQNLNHDAMYWYRQDPGQGLRLIYYSQIVNDFQKGDIAEGYSVSREKKESFPLTVTSAQKNPTAFYLCASSPLGTGKETQYFGPGTRLLVL.

This chain joins TRBV29-1 and TRBJ2-7, with 9 bases matching TRBD1. With V trimmed by 7 bases and J by 0 bases, 10 bases remained unmatched. Germline assignment: CDR1 SQVTM and CDR2 ANQGSEA. This CDR3 has 15 residues. The CDR3 spells CSASDRGASSYEQYF. CDR3 nucleotide sequence: TGCAGCGCGAGTGACAGGGGGGCGAGCTCCTACGAGCAGTACTTC.

This clone was seen a few times. This rearrangement joins TRBV18 to TRBJ2-6; possibly TRBD1 for D (6 bases). Per germline, CDR1 KGHSH and CDR2 LQKENI. This CDR3 is 17 amino acids long. Trimming left V 3 bases short and J 2 bases short, with 14 bases between. In nucleotides, the CDR3 is TGTGCCAGCTCACCGGTCGTTGGGGGCACTGGGGCCAACGTCCTGACTTTC. This sequence encodes CASSPVVGGTGANVLTF.

This chain uses TRBV29-1 with TRBJ2-7, with TRBD2 matching 7 bases. This CDR3 is built from 13 residues. Germline CDR1 is SQVTM and CDR2 is ANQGSEA. Unmatched junction bases numbered 3, after V lost 2 bases and J lost 2 bases. In DNA form, the CDR3 reads TGCAGCGTTGAACCTAGCGGCGCCTACGAGCAGTACTTC. This encodes CSVEPSGAYEQYF.